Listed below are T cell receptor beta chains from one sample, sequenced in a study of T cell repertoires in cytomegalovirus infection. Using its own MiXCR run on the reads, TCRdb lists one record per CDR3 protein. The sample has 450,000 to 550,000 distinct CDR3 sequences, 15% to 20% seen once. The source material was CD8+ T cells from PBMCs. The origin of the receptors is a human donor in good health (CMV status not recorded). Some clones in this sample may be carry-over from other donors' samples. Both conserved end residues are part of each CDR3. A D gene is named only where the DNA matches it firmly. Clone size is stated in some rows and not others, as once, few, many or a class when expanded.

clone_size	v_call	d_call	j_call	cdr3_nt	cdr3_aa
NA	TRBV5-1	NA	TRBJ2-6	TGCGCCAGCAGCTTGCAGGTTTTGGACTACATCGCTGGCTCTGGGGCCAACGTCCTGACTTTC	CASSLQVLDYIAGSGANVLTF
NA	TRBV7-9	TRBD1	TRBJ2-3	TGTGCCAGCAGCTTAGAACAGGGGGCCGGGACAGATACGCAGTATTTT	CASSLEQGAGTDTQYF
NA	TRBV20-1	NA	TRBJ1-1	TGCAGTGCTAGTGACCGCCAGACTGAAGCTTTCTTT	CSASDRQTEAFF
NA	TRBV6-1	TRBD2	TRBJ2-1	TGTGCCAGCAATAAGGCTAGCGGGAGTAGTTACAATGAGCAGTTCTTC	CASNKASGSSYNEQFF
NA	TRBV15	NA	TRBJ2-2	TGTGCCACCAGCGGAGGGGGCAGTTCCTTAGCCAACACCGGGGAGCTGTTTTTT	CATSGGGSSLANTGELFF
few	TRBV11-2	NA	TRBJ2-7	TGTGCCAGCAGCTTCGGGGACGGAGTCTACGAGCAGTACTTC	CASSFGDGVYEQYF
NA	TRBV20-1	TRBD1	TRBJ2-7	TGCAGTGCTACGGACAGGGAGATCTCCTACGAGCAGTACTTC	CSATDREISYEQYF
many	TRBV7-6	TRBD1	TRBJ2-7	TGTGCCAGCAGCCAATCCTCCGGGACAGGGGCCTACGAGCAGTACTTC	CASSQSSGTGAYEQYF
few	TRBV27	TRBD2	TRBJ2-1	TGTGCCAGCAGTTTAAAGGAGGGACTAGCGCATGAGCAGTTCTTC	CASSLKEGLAHEQFF
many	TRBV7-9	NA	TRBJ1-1	TGTGCCAGCAGCTTAGGGACGCCAGACCGCACTGAAGCTTTCTTT	CASSLGTPDRTEAFF
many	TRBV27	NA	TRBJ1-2	TGTGCCAGCACCCCGACTGGAGAGGGTGGAGGCTACACCTTC	CASTPTGEGGGYTF
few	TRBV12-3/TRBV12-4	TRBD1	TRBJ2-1	TGTGCCAGCAGTCTCTTGGACAGGGTGAATGAGCAGTTCTTC	CASSLLDRVNEQFF
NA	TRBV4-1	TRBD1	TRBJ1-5	TGCGCCAGCAGCCAAGCAGGGGGCGTCAGCAATCAGCCCCAGCATTTT	CASSQAGGVSNQPQHF
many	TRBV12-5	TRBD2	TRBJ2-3	TGTGCTAGTGGTCTTCCACTTCGAACGGGAGGGGATACGCAGTATTTT	CASGLPLRTGGDTQYF
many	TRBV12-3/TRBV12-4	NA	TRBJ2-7	TGTGCCAGCAGTTTACACAGGGCCTACGAGCAGTACTTC	CASSLHRAYEQYF
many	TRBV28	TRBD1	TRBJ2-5	TGTGCCAGCAGTCCCCCGGACAGGGGCCAAGAGACCCAGTACTTC	CASSPPDRGQETQYF
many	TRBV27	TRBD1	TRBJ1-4	TGTGCCAGCAGCCTGACAGGGGGCAGGGGAACTAATGAAAAACTGTTTTTT	CASSLTGGRGTNEKLFF
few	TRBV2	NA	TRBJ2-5	TGTGCCAGCAGTGAATCGGGACCCACGGGGTTC	CASSESGPTGF
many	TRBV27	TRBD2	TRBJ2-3	TGTGCCAGCAGTTGGACTAGATCCGCCGATACGCAGTATTTT	CASSWTRSADTQYF
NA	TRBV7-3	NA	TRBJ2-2	TGTGCCAGCGGAGAAAACACCGGGGAGCTGTTTTTT	CASGENTGELFF
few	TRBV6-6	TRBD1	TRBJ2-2	TGTGCCAGCAGTTACCTTTCCAGGGGGCCCACCGGGGAGCTGTTTTTT	CASSYLSRGPTGELFF
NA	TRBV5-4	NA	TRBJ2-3	TGTGCCAGCAGCTCTTCAACGGGACACCCAACAGATACGCAGTATTTT	CASSSSTGHPTDTQYF
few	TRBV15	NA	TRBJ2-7	TGTGCCACCAGCAGAGCTCCGGAGGGGTCCTACGAGCAGTACTTC	CATSRAPEGSYEQYF
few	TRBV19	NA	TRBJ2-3	TGTGCCAGTAGTGCAGGTCGCCGTCGCCTCACAGATACGCAGTATTTT	CASSAGRRRLTDTQYF
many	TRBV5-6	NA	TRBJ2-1	TGTGCCAGCAGCTTGGACCCCCTCTCCTACAATGAGCAGTTCTTC	CASSLDPLSYNEQFF
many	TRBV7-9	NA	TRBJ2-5	TGTGCCAGCAGCTGGCCGGTGGAGGGGGGGCAAGAGACCCAGTACTTC	CASSWPVEGGQETQYF
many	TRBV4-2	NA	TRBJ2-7	TGTGCCAGCAGCCAAGATAACGAGCAGTACTTC	CASSQDNEQYF
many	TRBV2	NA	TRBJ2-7	TGTGCCAGCAGTGATGACATCTCCTACGAGCAGTACTTC	CASSDDISYEQYF
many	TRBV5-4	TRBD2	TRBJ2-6	TGTGCCAGCAGCTTGCCTAGCGGCCTCTTGTCCTCTGGGGCCAACGTCCTGACTTTC	CASSLPSGLLSSGANVLTF
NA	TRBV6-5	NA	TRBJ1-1	TGTGCCAGCAGTCCCTGGGAGGGGCAGGCAGCTTTCTTT	CASSPWEGQAAFF
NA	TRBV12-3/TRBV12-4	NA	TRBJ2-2	TGTGCCAGCACCTTCTCGGGTCGAGAAGGTATCGGGGAGCTGTTTTTT	CASTFSGREGIGELFF
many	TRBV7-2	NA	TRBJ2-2	TGTGCCAGCAGCCGTGAGGGGGAGCTGTTTTTT	CASSREGELFF
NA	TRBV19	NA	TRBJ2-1	TGTGCCAGTAGTATAGCGGAGAGCTCCTACAATGAGCAGTTCTTC	CASSIAESSYNEQFF
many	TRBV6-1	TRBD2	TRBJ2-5	TGTGCCACCCTTATCGGGACTAGCGGGACGGAGACCCAGTACTTC	CATLIGTSGTETQYF
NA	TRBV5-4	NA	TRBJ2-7	TGTGCCAGCAGCTTGGGATGGGCCTACGAGCAGTACTTC	CASSLGWAYEQYF
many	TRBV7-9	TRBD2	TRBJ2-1	TGTGCCAGCAGCGAATCGACTAGCGGGGGGCCCACCGAGCAGTTCTTC	CASSESTSGGPTEQFF
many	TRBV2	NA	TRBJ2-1	TGTGCCAGCATCGCGCCTGCTAAAGATGAGCAGTTCTTC	CASIAPAKDEQFF
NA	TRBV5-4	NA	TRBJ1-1	TGTGCCAGCAGCTTGGGGGGGGCTCTTGAAGCTTTCTTT	CASSLGGALEAFF
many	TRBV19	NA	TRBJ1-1	TGTGCCAGTAGTATAGAAAGGGGGTTCACTGAAGCTTTCTTT	CASSIERGFTEAFF
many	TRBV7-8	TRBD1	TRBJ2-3	TGTGCCAGCAGACACGGGCCGAAGGGGGCAACCCTTAGGGATACGCAGTATTTT	CASRHGPKGATLRDTQYF
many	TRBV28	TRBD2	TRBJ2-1	TGTGCCAGCAGTTTACCCCTTCTAGCGGACAATGAGCAGTTCTTC	CASSLPLLADNEQFF